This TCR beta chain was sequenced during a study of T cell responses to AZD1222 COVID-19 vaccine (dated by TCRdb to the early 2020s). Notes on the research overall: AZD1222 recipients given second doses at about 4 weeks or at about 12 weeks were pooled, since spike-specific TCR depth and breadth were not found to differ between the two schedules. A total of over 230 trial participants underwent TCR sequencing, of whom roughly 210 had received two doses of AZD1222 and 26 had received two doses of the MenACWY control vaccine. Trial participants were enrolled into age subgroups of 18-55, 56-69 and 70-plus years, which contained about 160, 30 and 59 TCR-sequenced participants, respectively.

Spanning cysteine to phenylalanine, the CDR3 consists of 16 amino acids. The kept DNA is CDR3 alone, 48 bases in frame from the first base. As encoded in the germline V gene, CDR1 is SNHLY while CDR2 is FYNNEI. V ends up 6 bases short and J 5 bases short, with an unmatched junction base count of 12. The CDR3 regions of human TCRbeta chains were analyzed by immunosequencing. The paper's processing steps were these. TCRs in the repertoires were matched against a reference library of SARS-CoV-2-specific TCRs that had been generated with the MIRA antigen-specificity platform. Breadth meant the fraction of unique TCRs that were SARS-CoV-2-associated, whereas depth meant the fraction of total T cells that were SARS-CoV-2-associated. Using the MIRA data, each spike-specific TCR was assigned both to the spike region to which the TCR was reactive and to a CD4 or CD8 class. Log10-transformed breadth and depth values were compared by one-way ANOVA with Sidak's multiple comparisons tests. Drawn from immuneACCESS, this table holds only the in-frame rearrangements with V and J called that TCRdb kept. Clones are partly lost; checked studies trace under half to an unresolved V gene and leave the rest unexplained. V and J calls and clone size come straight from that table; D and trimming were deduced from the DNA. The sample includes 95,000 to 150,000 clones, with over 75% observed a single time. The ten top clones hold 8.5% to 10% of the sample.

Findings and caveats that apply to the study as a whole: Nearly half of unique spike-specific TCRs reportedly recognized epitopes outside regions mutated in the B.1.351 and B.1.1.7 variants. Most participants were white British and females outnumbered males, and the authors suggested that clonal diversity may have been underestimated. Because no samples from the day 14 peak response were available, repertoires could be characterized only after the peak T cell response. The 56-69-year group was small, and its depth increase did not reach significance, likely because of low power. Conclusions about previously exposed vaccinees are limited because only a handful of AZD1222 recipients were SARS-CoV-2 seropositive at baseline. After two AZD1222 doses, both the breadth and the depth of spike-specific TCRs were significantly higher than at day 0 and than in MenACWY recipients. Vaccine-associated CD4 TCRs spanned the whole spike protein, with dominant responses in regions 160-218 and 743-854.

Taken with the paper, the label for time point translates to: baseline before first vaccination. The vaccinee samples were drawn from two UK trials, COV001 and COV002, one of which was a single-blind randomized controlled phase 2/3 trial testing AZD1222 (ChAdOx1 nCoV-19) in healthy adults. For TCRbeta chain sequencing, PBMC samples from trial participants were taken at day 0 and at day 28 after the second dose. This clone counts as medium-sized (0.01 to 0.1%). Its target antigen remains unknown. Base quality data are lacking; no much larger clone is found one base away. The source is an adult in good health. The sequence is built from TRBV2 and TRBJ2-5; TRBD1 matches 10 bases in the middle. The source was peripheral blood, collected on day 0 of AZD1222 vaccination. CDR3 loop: CASSDSLDRGWETQYF. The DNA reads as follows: TGTGCCAGCAGCGACAGCCTGGACAGGGGGTGGGAGACCCAGTACTTC.